Given below is one T cell receptor (beta chain) in context. The antigen is undetermined. This entry belongs to a study of identical twins. Study-wide results and limits: Insertions were reduced in abundant cord blood beta clonotypes but not in memory repertoires. Models underestimated TCR alpha sharing (out-of-frame) in monozygotic twins.

The germline CDR1 and CDR2 sequences are ENHRY and SYGVKD. This CDR3 has 16 residues. The V end was cut by 6 bases, the J end by 4 bases, with 18 bases between. After template switching added a universal primer site, the resulting cDNA carried unique molecular identifiers. TCRdb itself ran the 5' RACE reads through MiXCR, one entry per CDR3 protein. The data contain approximately 690,000 distinct CDR3 sequences, roughly 6% of them singletons. The sequence was obtained from a man between 18 and 29 years old in good health. Input material: naive T cells sorted from blood. This rearrangement joins TRBV10-3 to TRBJ2-2; TRBD2 might be the D (5 bases). The DNA for the CDR3 is TGTGCCATCAGCATAACTAGTCCCGGTAGCACCGGGGAGCTGTTTTTT. Translation: CAISITSPGSTGELFF.